This entry concerns a single T cell receptor beta chain. These data belong to a study of blood T cell repertoires in COVID-19. Study summary: COVID-19 samples from acute and convalescent phases originated in the United States, Italy and Spain. PBMCs, B-cell-depleted T cells, or T cells were the source of the cDNA or gDNA that made up the material.

Looked up from germline, CDR1 is SGHTA and CDR2 is FQGNSA. Trimming left V 4 bases short and J 1 base short, with 10 bases between. This CDR3 spans 14 amino acids. Only in-frame clones appear in the TCRdb table, and some are missing; sequencing was by immunoSEQ multiplex PCR. The sample shows approximately 240,000 clones, 86% of them seen only once. The sample consisted of peripheral blood. V usage is TRBV7-2 and J usage is TRBJ1-1; D is uncertain. This receptor was taken from a woman aged 25 to 39 who had recovered from COVID-19. This CDR3 reads CASSSLTRNTEAFF. The CDR3 DNA follows: TGTGCCAGCAGCTCCTTAACGCGGAACACTGAAGCTTTCTTT.